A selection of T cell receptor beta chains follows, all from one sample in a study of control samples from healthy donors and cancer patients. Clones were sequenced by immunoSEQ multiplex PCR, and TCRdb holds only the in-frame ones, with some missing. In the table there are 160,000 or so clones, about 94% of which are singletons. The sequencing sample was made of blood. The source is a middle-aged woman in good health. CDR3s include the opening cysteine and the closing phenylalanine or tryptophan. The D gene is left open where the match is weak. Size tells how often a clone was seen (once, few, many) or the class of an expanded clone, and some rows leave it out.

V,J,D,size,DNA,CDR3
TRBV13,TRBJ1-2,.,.,TGTGCCAGCAGCTTAGCCCTAGAGGGGTATGGCTACACCTTC,CASSLALEGYGYTF
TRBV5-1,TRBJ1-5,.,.,TGCGCCAGCAGCTTGGAGGGGAACAATCAGCCCCAGCATTTT,CASSLEGNNQPQHF
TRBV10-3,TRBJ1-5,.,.,TGTGCCATCAGTGAAATGAGAAATAGCAATCAGCCCCAGCATTTT,CAISEMRNSNQPQHF
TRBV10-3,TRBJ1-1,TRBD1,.,TGTGCCATCAGCGGATTAGACAGGGGGCAAACTGAAGCTTTCTTT,CAISGLDRGQTEAFF
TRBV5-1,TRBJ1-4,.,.,TGCGCCAGCAGCCTTGGGACTACACAGGAGAAACTGTTTTTT,CASSLGTTQEKLFF
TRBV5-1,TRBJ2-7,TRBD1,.,TGCGCCAGCAGCTTCGGGACAGGGGGCTACGAGCAGTACTTC,CASSFGTGGYEQYF
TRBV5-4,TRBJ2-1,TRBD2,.,TGTGCCAGCAGCCCTGGACTAGCGGGGCCCAATGAGCAGTTCTTC,CASSPGLAGPNEQFF
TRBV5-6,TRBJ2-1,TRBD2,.,TGTGCCAGCAGCTTGACTAGCGGGTTCAATGAGCAGTTCTTC,CASSLTSGFNEQFF
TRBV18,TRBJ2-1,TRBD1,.,TGTGCCAGCTCACCGACCAAGGGACAGAAACCAAACTCCTACAATGAGCAGTTCTTC,CASSPTKGQKPNSYNEQFF
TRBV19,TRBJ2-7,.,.,TGTGCCAGTAGTATAGAGTTCGGGGTTACGGGCGACGAGCAGTACTTC,CASSIEFGVTGDEQYF
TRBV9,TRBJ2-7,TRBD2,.,TGTGCCAGCAGCGTAGCGGCTAGCGGTACCTACGAGCAGTACTTC,CASSVAASGTYEQYF
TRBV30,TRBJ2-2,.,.,TGTGCCTGGAGTGTTGGCCCGACCCGGACCGGGGAGCTGTTTTTT,CAWSVGPTRTGELFF
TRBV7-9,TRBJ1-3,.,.,TGTGCCAGCAGCCCGTCCTCTCGGGGGGAGGCAAGAGGAAACACCATATATTTT,CASSPSSRGEARGNTIYF
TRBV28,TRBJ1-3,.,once,TGTGCCAGCAATGAGTCTGGAAACACCATATATTTT,CASNESGNTIYF
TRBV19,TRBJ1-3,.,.,TGTGCCAGTAGTCACCCAGGAGGGAACTCTGGAAACACCATATATTTT,CASSHPGGNSGNTIYF
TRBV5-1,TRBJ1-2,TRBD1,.,TGCGCCAGCAGACCGGGACAGGGTTATTATGGCTACACCTTC,CASRPGQGYYGYTF